The 20 T cell receptor beta chains reported below all come from one sample, sequenced in a study of tumor-infiltrating lymphocytes in oesophageal squamous cell carcinoma. TCRdb processed the PCR reads anew with MiXCR; each CDR3 protein has one entry. The sample contains roughly 20,000 distinct CDR3 sequences, approximately 40% of which appear only once. Specimen: esophageal tumor tissue. Receptor source: a male donor with esophageal squamous cell carcinoma.

The CDR3 DNA is TGTGCCAGCAGCCTAGCGGGAGTGAACACCGGGGAGCTGTTTTTT. It translates to CASSLAGVNTGELFF. The rearrangement joins TRBV7-3 to TRBJ2-2, with 10 bases identical to TRBD2. Trimming removed 5 bases from V and 1 base from J; junction bases left unmatched: 1. There are 15 residues in the CDR3. Germline CDR1 reads SGHTA; CDR2 reads FQGTGA.

The chain has TRBV12-3 or TRBV12-4 and TRBJ1-4, with D hard to call. This CDR3 spans 14 amino acids. Trimming stripped 6 bases from V and 7 bases from J, with 15 bases between. The CDR3 DNA follows: TGTGCCAGCAGCTCCTTGAAGGAGGGTGAAAAACTGTTTTTT. Protein sequence: CASSSLKEGEKLFF.

The gene calls are TRBV6-2 or TRBV6-3 and TRBJ2-1, with D perhaps TRBD1 (6 bases). The closer fit of TRBJ1-2 to the DNA end suggests the J call may be wrong. Germline CDR1 reads MNHEY; CDR2 reads SVGEGT. This CDR3 is built from 14 residues. As DNA, the CDR3 is TGTGCCAGCAGTTACGACGGACAGTATAATGGCTACACCTTC. Its translation: CASSYDGQYNGYTF.

In its sample, this clonotype was seen many times. V gene TRBV6-1 combines with J gene TRBJ1-4; no definite D call. Looked up from germline, CDR1 is MNHNS and CDR2 is SASEGT. The CDR3 runs to 11 residues. V lost 6 bases to trimming and J lost 5 bases, with 4 bases between them. The CDR3 reads CASRKNEKLFF. CDR3 bases: TGTGCCAGCAGGAAGAATGAAAAACTGTTTTTT.

The J gene is TRBJ2-6, the V gene TRBV7-6; weak D call: TRBD2 (8 bases). Deletions cut 5 bases from V and 3 bases from J, with 17 bases between. The CDR3 runs to 17 residues. Germline V gives CDR1 SGHVS, CDR2 FNYEAQ. The CDR3 region is CASSRQGLGLGANVLTF. The CDR3 nucleotides are TGTGCCAGCAGCCGACAGGGACTAGGGCTTGGGGCCAACGTCCTGACTTTC.

J is TRBJ2-3 and V is TRBV7-2, with TRBD2 matching over 10 bases. Per germline, CDR1 SGHTA and CDR2 FQGNSA. CDR3 size: 16 residues. The V and J ends lost 5 bases and 4 bases, in that order; junction bases with no gene match: 9. This CDR3 reads CASSPGTSAGADTQYF. The CDR3 nucleotides are TGTGCCAGCAGCCCAGGGACTAGCGCGGGGGCAGATACGCAGTATTTT.

This clonotype was recorded many times. This chain uses TRBV28 with TRBJ2-2; no definite D call. V lost 3 bases and J lost 1, with 6 bases in between. CDR3 length equals 14 residues. Per germline, CDR1 MDHEN and CDR2 SYDVKM. The CDR3 here is CASSFTGNTGELFF. CDR3 nucleotide sequence: TGTGCCAGCAGTTTTACGGGGAACACCGGGGAGCTGTTTTTT. Full variable domain (outside the CDR3, taken from reference TRBV28 and TRBJ2-2): DVKVTQSSRYLVKRTGEKVFLECVQDMDHENMFWYRQDPGLGLRLIYFSYDVKMKEKGDIPEGYSVSREKKERFSLILESASTNQTSMYLCASSFTGNTGELFFGEGSRLTVL.

The chain recombines TRBV7-8 with TRBJ2-5; D might be TRBD1 (7 bases). Germline CDR1 is SGHVS and CDR2 is FQNEAQ. The ends were cut back, 0 bases at V and 13 bases at J, with 33 bases in the middle. The CDR3 loop spans 19 amino acids. The CDR3 loop reads CASSLAPSGGYRVAGELYF. CDR3 in DNA: TGTGCCAGCAGCTTAGCCCCATCAGGGGGGTATCGAGTCGCCGGGGAGCTGTACTTC.

The chain carries TRBV7-8 and TRBJ2-7; D uncertain. The tail of the sequence fits TRBJ2-1 better, so the J call may be wrong. Germline V gives CDR1 SGHVS, CDR2 FQNEAQ. This CDR3 has 14 amino acids. CDR3 sequence reads: CASIPMRENNEQFF. The CDR3 bases are TGTGCCAGCATCCCAATGCGAGAAAACAATGAGCAGTTCTTC.

This clonotype is labeled medium-sized. The chain joins TRBV7-2 to TRBJ2-1; 9 positions match TRBD1. J was trimmed by 6 bases and V by 1 base; bases with no gene match: 1. The CDR3 runs to 14 residues. Germline CDR1 SGHTA, CDR2 FQGNSA. This CDR3 is CASSLGQGVNEQFF. In nucleotides, the CDR3 is TGTGCCAGCAGCTTAGGACAGGGGGTCAATGAGCAGTTCTTC. The variable domain in full, with the rest retrieved from reference TRBV7-2 and TRBJ2-1, is GAGVSQSPSNKVTEKGKDVELRCDPISGHTALYWYRQSLGQGLEFLIYFQGNSAPDKSGLPSDRFSAERTGGSVSTLTIQRTQQEDSAVYLCASSLGQGVNEQFFGPGTRLTVL.

This clonotype showed up many times. The rearrangement uses TRBV5-8 and TRBJ2-3, with 10 positions matching TRBD1. This CDR3 is 16 amino acids long. The V gene end was trimmed by 5 bases and the J gene end by 3 bases; junction bases not matched to a gene: 9. Germline V gene lookup returns CDR1 SGHTS and CDR2 YDEGEE. The CDR3 nucleotides read TGTGCCAGCAGAACGCCCGGGACAGGGGAAACAGATACGCAGTATTTT. This encodes CASRTPGTGETDTQYF.

This clonotype was seen repeatedly, ten times or more. This sequence joins TRBV4-2 and TRBJ1-5; D might be TRBD1 (5 bases). The germline V gene has CDR1 LGHNA and CDR2 YNFKEQ. Trimming shortened V by 0 bases and J by 4 bases, and 13 bases separated the two germline ends. This CDR3 comprises 16 residues. CDR3 in amino acids: CASSQDGDGLNQPQHF. DNA of the CDR3: TGTGCCAGCAGCCAAGACGGGGACGGATTAAATCAGCCCCAGCATTTT.

V gene TRBV28 combines with J gene TRBJ1-1, with 7 bases lining up with TRBD1. The V segment lost 8 bases and the J segment 3 bases; nucleotides outside the gene matches: 27. The CDR3 runs to 20 residues. Germline values: CDR1 MDHEN, CDR2 SYDVKM. CDR3 nucleotides: TGTGCCAGCCTACCTCTCTTCAGCCCCCGACAACAGGGGATTGACACTGAAGCTTTCTTT. Amino acids: CASLPLFSPRQQGIDTEAFF.

This chain links TRBV7-2 with TRBJ2-7; 11 bases are a match to TRBD1. The end of the DNA aligns better with TRBJ1-2, so the J call may be wrong. This CDR3 has 14 amino acids. CDR1 and CDR2 (germline): SGHTA, FQGNSA. The CDR3 bases are TGTGCCAGCAGCGCGGGACAGGGGGGCTATGGCTACACCTTC. Translation: CASSAGQGGYGYTF.

This clonotype was observed a few times. The V and J genes are TRBV5-5 and TRBJ1-1; no clear D. Gene TRBJ2-2 matches the end of the DNA better, so the J call may be wrong. Germline V gives CDR1 SGHKS, CDR2 YYEKEE (reference sequence). There are 14 residues in the CDR3. CDR3 DNA: TGTGCCAGCAGCTTGAGATTTTTTACCGGGGAGCTGTTTTTT. It translates to CASSLRFFTGELFF.

As concerns this clonotype: A much larger clone is a single base away; this may be a read error. The CDR3 loop reads CASSLGTSDCNEQYF. CDR3 DNA sequence: TGTGCCAGCAGTTTAGGGACTAGCGACTGCAATGAGCAGTACTTC. The rearrangement joins TRBV12-3 or TRBV12-4 to TRBJ2-5, with 9 bases fitting TRBD2. The ends lost 1 base at V and 11 bases at J; junction bases unmatched: 11. The CDR3 spans 15 residues.

This clonotype was observed a single time. No conserved phenylalanine or tryptophan ends this CDR3, so it is likely a read error. No DNA is shown, since the ends of the CDR3 on it are uncertain; the CDR3 is the one TCRdb lists. The J gene is TRBJ2-3, the V gene TRBV7-9; the table calls TRBD2, which could not be checked here. Germline V gene data show CDR1 as SEHNR and CDR2 as FQNEAQ (reference sequence). From its first to its last residue, the CDR3 has 13 amino acids. The CDR3 protein is CASSLLGKQYFGP.

The table lists this clonotype with many counts. This chain connects TRBV28 to TRBJ2-7; maybe TRBD2 (7 bases). Trimming took 6 bases from V and 2 from J, leaving 14 bases between them. Germline assignment: CDR1 MDHEN and CDR2 SYDVKM. There are 14 residues in the CDR3. The CDR3 DNA follows: TGTGCCAGCAGACGGGGGGCAGGGGCCTACGAGCAGTACTTC. It translates to CASRRGAGAYEQYF.

The chain employs TRBV7-9 and TRBJ2-7; 12 bases line up with TRBD2. The assigned J gene may be wrong: the sequence end matches TRBJ2-1 better. CDR3 length equals 16 residues. The V gene's germline CDR1 is SEHNR and CDR2 FQNEAQ (reference sequence). CDR3 sequence: CASSSPSGRGVVGQFF. Here the CDR3 DNA reads TGTGCCAGCAGCAGTCCTAGCGGGAGGGGAGTAGTAGGGCAGTTCTTC.

V and J are TRBV28 and TRBJ2-2; 7 nucleotides agree with TRBD1. Germline V gene lookup returns CDR1 MDHEN and CDR2 SYDVKM. Trimming removed 6 bases from V and 5 bases from J; junction bases left unmatched: 6. CDR3 length: 14 residues. The CDR3 spells CASRQGSRTGELFF. The CDR3 DNA is TGTGCCAGCAGACAGGGGAGCAGAACCGGGGAGCTGTTTTTT.